This paragraph covers one TCR beta chain sequence. The data derive from a study of shared clonotypes between healthy human individuals. The CDR3 is 16 residues long. Germline V gene data show CDR1 as SGHTA and CDR2 as FQGTGA. Trimming at V came to 4 bases and at J to 5 bases, leaving 6 bases not matched to a gene. Over several immunoSEQ plates, each subset's genomic DNA was distributed in even portions. Repertoires were generated with immunoSEQ multiplex PCR, while TCRdb's copy carries only in-frame clones and drops some. In the table there are 950,000 to 1,200,000 clones, approximately 75% of which are singletons.

The sample consisted of memory CD4+ T cells from PBMCs. Subset of the sample: CD45RA-negative fraction. This TCR was recovered from a man between 18 and 29 years old in good health. Some clones in this sample may be carry-over from other donors' samples. The chain combines TRBV7-3 with TRBJ2-3; TRBD2 aligns across 13 bases. CDR3 sequence (DNA): TGTGCCAGCAGCTCGACTAGCGGGAGGCAGGGAGATACGCAGTATTTT. It codes for CASSSTSGRQGDTQYF.